This is a list of T cell receptor beta chains from one sample in a study of cytomegalovirus exposure and HLA in healthy donors. Only in-frame clones appear in the TCRdb table, and some are missing; sequencing was by immunoSEQ multiplex PCR. The table lists about 62,000 clones, 70% to 90% of them singletons. Sequenced sample: PBMCs. All receptors derive from a woman in her twenties or thirties in good health and CMV-seronegative. The conserved cysteine and the conserved F or W are not part of the CDR3 here. A clone size is listed for some rows: how often the clone was seen (once, few, many), or a class if it is expanded.

TRBJ2-7	-	TRBV2	ASSPPRGEQY
TRBJ1-1	-	TRBV12-5	ASGQDRGQSTEAF
TRBJ1-4	-	TRBV7-9	ASSYRQGDNEKLF
TRBJ2-7	-	TRBV7-7	ASSLVPHSYEQY
TRBJ2-7	-	TRBV7-6	ASSLGAGTGDYEQY
TRBJ1-2	-	TRBV5-8	ASSFDRRSNYGYT
TRBJ2-1	-	TRBV28	ASSFGGAEYNEQF
TRBJ2-3	-	TRBV5-4	ASSESGGPDTQY
TRBJ2-1	-	TRBV7-9	ASSSGTSGANEQF
TRBJ2-3	once	TRBV27	ASSLVSTGSDTQY
TRBJ2-7	-	TRBV4-1	ASSHGQEGYEQY
TRBJ2-3	once	TRBV18	ASSPRGPTSGTTDTQY
TRBJ1-2	-	TRBV28	ASSLFTLRQVMKSYT
TRBJ1-1	-	TRBV9	ASSPTGGLEVF
TRBJ2-7	-	TRBV5-6	ASSPGTGLSYEQY
TRBJ1-1	-	TRBV2	ASNTPGYPEAF
TRBJ1-3	-	TRBV7-2	ASSLAVAGNTIY
TRBJ2-6	-	TRBV5-1	ASSSQASGANVLT